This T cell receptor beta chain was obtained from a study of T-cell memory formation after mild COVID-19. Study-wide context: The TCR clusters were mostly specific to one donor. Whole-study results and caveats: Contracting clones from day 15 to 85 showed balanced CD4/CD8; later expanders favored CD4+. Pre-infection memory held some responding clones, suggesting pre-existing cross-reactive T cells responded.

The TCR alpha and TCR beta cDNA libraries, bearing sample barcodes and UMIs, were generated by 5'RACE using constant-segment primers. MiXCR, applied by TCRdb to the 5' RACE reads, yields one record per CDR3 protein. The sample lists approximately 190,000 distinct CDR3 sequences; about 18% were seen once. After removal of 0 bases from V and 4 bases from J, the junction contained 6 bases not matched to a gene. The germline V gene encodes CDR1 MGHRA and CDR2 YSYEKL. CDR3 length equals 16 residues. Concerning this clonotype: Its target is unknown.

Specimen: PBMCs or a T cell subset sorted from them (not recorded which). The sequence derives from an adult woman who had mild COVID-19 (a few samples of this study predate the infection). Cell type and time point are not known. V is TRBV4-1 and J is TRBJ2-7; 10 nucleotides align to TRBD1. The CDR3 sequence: CASSQDTAGQGYEQYF. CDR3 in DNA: TGCGCCAGCAGCCAAGATACCGCGGGACAGGGGTACGAGCAGTACTTC.